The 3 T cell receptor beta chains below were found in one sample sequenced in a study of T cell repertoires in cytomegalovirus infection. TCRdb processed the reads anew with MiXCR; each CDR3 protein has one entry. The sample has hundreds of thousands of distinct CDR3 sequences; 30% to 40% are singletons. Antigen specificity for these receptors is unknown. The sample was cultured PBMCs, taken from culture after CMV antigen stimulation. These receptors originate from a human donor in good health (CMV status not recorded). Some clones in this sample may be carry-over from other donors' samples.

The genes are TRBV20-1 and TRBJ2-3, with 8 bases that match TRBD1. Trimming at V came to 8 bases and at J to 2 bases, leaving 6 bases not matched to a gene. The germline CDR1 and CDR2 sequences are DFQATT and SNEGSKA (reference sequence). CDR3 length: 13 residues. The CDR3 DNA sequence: TGCAGTCTGGACAGGGCCCCCACAGATACGCAGTATTTT. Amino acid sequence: CSLDRAPTDTQYF.

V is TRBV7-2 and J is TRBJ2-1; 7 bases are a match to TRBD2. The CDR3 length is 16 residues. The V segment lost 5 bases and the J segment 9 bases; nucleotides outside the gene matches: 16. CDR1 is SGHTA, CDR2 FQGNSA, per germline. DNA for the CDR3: TGTGCCAGCAGCGGGTTGGGGAGGGGTCGGGGCAGTGAGCAGTTCTTC. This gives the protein CASSGLGRGRGSEQFF.

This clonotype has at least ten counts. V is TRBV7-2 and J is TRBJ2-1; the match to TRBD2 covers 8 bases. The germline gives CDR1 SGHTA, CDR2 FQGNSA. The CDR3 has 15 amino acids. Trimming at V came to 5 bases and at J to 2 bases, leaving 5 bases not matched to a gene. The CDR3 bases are TGTGCCAGCAGCCGCCAGCGGGGGCCCTACAATGAGCAGTTCTTC. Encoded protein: CASSRQRGPYNEQFF.